The rows below give T cell receptor beta chains drawn from one sample of a study of shared clonotypes between healthy human individuals. Repertoires were generated with immunoSEQ multiplex PCR, while TCRdb's copy carries only in-frame clones and drops some. The repertoire has around 450,000 clones, 75% to 85% of them found once; the top ten carry roughly 13%. Sequenced input: PBMCs. Every receptor here comes from a woman in her thirties or forties in good health. Some clones in this sample may be carry-over from other donors' samples. Both conserved end residues are part of each CDR3. The D gene is left open where the match is weak. Clone sizes are given selectively: once, few, many, or a class where the clone is expanded.

CDR3: CASSLRRANYGYTF
DNA: TGTGCCAGCAGCCTACGGCGGGCTAACTATGGCTACACCTTC
D: NA
V: TRBV5-4
size: once
J: TRBJ1-2
length: 14

CDR3: CASRLTGGNEQFF
DNA: TGTGCCAGTAGATTGACAGGGGGCAATGAGCAGTTCTTC
D: TRBD1
V: TRBV19
size: NA
J: TRBJ2-1
length: 13

CDR3: CASSLDGTGSGYTF
DNA: TGTGCCAGCAGCTTAGATGGGACAGGGAGCGGCTACACCTTC
D: TRBD1
V: TRBV7-9
size: NA
J: TRBJ1-2
length: 14

CDR3: CASSLDGARNQPQHF
DNA: TGCGCCAGCAGCTTGGACGGGGCCCGCAATCAGCCCCAGCATTTT
D: NA
V: TRBV5-1
size: NA
J: TRBJ1-5
length: 15

CDR3: CASSVARAGELFF
DNA: TGTGCCAGCAGCGTAGCAAGGGCCGGGGAGCTGTTTTTT
D: NA
V: TRBV9
size: few
J: TRBJ2-2
length: 13

CDR3: CASSLTGQGVDQPQHF
DNA: TGCGCCAGCAGCCTGACGGGACAGGGGGTTGATCAGCCCCAGCATTTT
D: TRBD1
V: TRBV5-1
size: NA
J: TRBJ1-5
length: 16

CDR3: CASSPRTFNTEAFF
DNA: TGCGCCAGCAGCCCTAGGACGTTTAACACTGAAGCTTTCTTT
D: NA
V: TRBV4-1
size: once
J: TRBJ1-1
length: 14

CDR3: CASSTYTVNTEAFF
DNA: TGTGCCAGTAGTACCTACACCGTGAACACTGAAGCTTTCTTT
D: NA
V: TRBV19
size: NA
J: TRBJ1-1
length: 14

CDR3: CASSSGGLAAYNEQFF
DNA: TGTGCCAGCAGCTCGGGGGGGCTAGCGGCCTACAATGAGCAGTTCTTC
D: TRBD2
V: TRBV7-9
size: NA
J: TRBJ2-1
length: 16

CDR3: CASSRTSGSPTDTQYF
DNA: TGTGCCAGTAGCCGGACTAGCGGGAGCCCTACAGATACGCAGTATTTT
D: TRBD2
V: TRBV19
size: NA
J: TRBJ2-3
length: 16

CDR3: CASSLSPGGGYEKLFF
DNA: TGTGCCAGCAGCTTAAGCCCCGGAGGAGGATATGAAAAACTGTTTTTT
D: NA
V: TRBV11-2
size: NA
J: TRBJ1-4
length: 16

CDR3: CASSRSGRAYNEQFF
DNA: TGTGCCAGCAGCCGTAGCGGGAGGGCCTACAATGAGCAGTTCTTC
D: TRBD2
V: TRBV7-9
size: NA
J: TRBJ2-1
length: 15

CDR3: CASSLYGNLRYEQYF
DNA: TGTGCCAGCAGCTTGTACGGGAATCTTCGCTACGAGCAGTACTTC
D: NA
V: TRBV5-6
size: NA
J: TRBJ2-7
length: 15

CDR3: CASSFDSVRGEQFF
DNA: TGCGCCAGCAGCTTTGACAGCGTCCGCGGTGAGCAGTTCTTC
D: NA
V: TRBV5-1
size: NA
J: TRBJ2-1
length: 14

CDR3: CASGSTSGRAGASTDTQYF
DNA: TGCGCCAGCGGATCTACTAGCGGGAGGGCCGGAGCTAGCACAGATACGCAGTATTTT
D: TRBD2
V: TRBV10-1
size: NA
J: TRBJ2-3
length: 19

CDR3: CASSLDSSGGRDEQYF
DNA: TGTGCCAGCAGCTTAGATAGTAGCGGGGGGAGGGACGAGCAGTACTTC
D: TRBD2
V: TRBV7-8
size: NA
J: TRBJ2-7
length: 16

CDR3: CASSFHGRPEQYF
DNA: TGTGCCAGCAGCTTCCATGGTAGGCCCGAGCAGTACTTC
D: NA
V: TRBV27
size: NA
J: TRBJ2-7
length: 13

CDR3: CASRKETGIETQYF
DNA: TGTGCCAGCAGGAAGGAAACAGGGATAGAGACCCAGTACTTC
D: NA
V: TRBV6-5
size: NA
J: TRBJ2-5
length: 14

CDR3: CASSLATGASGDTQYF
DNA: TGTGCCAGCAGTTTAGCGACAGGGGCATCTGGAGATACGCAGTATTTT
D: TRBD1
V: TRBV28
size: NA
J: TRBJ2-3
length: 16

CDR3: CASSGLRESSTDTQYF
DNA: TGTGCCAGCAGCGGACTTCGGGAGTCTAGCACAGATACGCAGTATTTT
D: NA
V: TRBV9
size: NA
J: TRBJ2-3
length: 16

CDR3: CASSNRDGSYEQYF
DNA: TGTGCCAGCAGCAACCGGGACGGATCCTACGAGCAGTACTTC
D: NA
V: TRBV16
size: few
J: TRBJ2-7
length: 14

CDR3: CASSPPATYEQYF
DNA: TGTGCCAGCTCACCACCAGCCACCTACGAGCAGTACTTC
D: NA
V: TRBV18
size: NA
J: TRBJ2-7
length: 13

CDR3: CASSVSEPTDTQYF
DNA: TGTGCCAGTAGTGTTAGCGAGCCCACAGATACGCAGTATTTT
D: NA
V: TRBV19
size: once
J: TRBJ2-3
length: 14

CDR3: CASSLGDLVTEAFF
DNA: TGCGCCAGCAGCCTAGGGGACTTGGTAACTGAAGCTTTCTTT
D: NA
V: TRBV5-1
size: NA
J: TRBJ1-1
length: 14